This T cell receptor (beta chain) originates from a study of blood T cell repertoires in COVID-19. Study at large: Sources were T cells, B-cell-depleted T cells, or PBMCs; the material itself was cDNA or gDNA.

Study processing details: Reference gene primer amplification yielded estimated nucleated cell counts. Here immunoSEQ multiplex PCR was the method, and the copy in TCRdb shows in-frame clones only, minus some. V and J calls and clone size are copied from that table; D and trimming were computed from the DNA. This table has approximately 54,000 clones, 90% appearing once. This CDR3 has 15 residues. CDR1 and CDR2 (germline): SGHRS, YFSETQ. The ends lost 0 bases at V and 0 bases at J; junction bases unmatched: 0. Sequencing input: peripheral blood. This clonotype originated in a woman aged 40-49 years with active COVID-19. The chain employs TRBV5-1 and TRBJ2-1, with 7 positions matching TRBD1. CDR3 protein: CASSLDRGSYNEQFF. In DNA, the CDR3 is TGCGCCAGCAGCTTGGACAGGGGCTCCTACAATGAGCAGTTCTTC.